The 10 T cell receptor beta chains presented below share a single source sample, sequenced in a study of T-cell reconstitution after alpha-beta-depleted transplantation in children. This sample's TCRbeta library carried unique molecular identifier barcodes. One entry per CDR3 protein results from TCRdb running MiXCR on the PCR reads. This sample has hundreds of thousands of distinct CDR3 sequences, with approximately 14% found just once. Sequencing used PBMCs, obtained before TCRalphabeta/CD19-depleted stem cell transplant. These receptors all come from a girl aged 2-15 years with congenital amegakaryocytic thrombocytopenia, due to receive a stem cell transplant.

With respect to this clonotype: This may arise from a read error, as a much more abundant clone is one base away. The rearrangement uses TRBV20-1 and TRBJ2-2; possibly TRBD1 for D (7 bases). CDR3 length: 17 residues. Germline V gene data show CDR1 as DFQATT and CDR2 as SNEGSKA (reference sequence). DNA for the CDR3: TGCTGTGCTAGAGACCCCGGAGGGACAGTTAACACCGGGGAGCTGTTTTTT. This sequence encodes CCARDPGGTVNTGELFF.

In its sample, this clonotype was seen many times. The chain has TRBV5-1 and TRBJ2-7, with D possibly TRBD2 on 6 matching bases. Trimming pared 0 bases from V and 3 bases from J, leaving 16 bases between. This CDR3 is built from 16 residues. CDR1 is SGHRS, CDR2 YFSETQ, per germline. The CDR3 DNA reads as TGCGCCAGCAGCTTGGGGCCGGGAGCGAAAGACTACGAGCAGTACTTC. As protein: CASSLGPGAKDYEQYF.

This clonotype came up many times. The chain links TRBV20-1 to TRBJ2-1; D is undetermined. The CDR3 totals 12 residues. V was clipped by 3 bases and J by 6 bases, with 9 bases between them. The V gene's germline CDR1 is DFQATT and CDR2 SNEGSKA (reference sequence). The CDR3 sequence: CSASRLTNEQFF. In nucleotides, the CDR3 is TGCAGTGCTAGTCGCCTTACCAATGAGCAGTTCTTC.

To note about this clonotype: This clone may be a read error of a much larger clone one base away. The chain links TRBV6-6 to TRBJ2-7; D is perhaps TRBD2 (5 bases). This CDR3 has 12 amino acids. Germline V CDR1 and CDR2: MNHNY, SVGAGI (reference sequence). The CDR3 protein is CASSERPYGQYF. As DNA, the CDR3 is TGTGCCAGCAGCGAGCGGCCCTACGGGCAGTACTTC.

The chain combines TRBV6-1 with TRBJ1-1, with no clear D. The CDR3 sequence is 15 residues long. V lost 7 bases and J lost 0, with 15 bases in between. CDR1 is MNHNS and CDR2 is SASEGT in the germline V gene. The CDR3 loop is CASKAISGLNTEAFF. Written as DNA, the CDR3 is TGTGCCAGCAAAGCCATCTCGGGGTTGAACACTGAAGCTTTCTTT.

This clonotype was observed at least ten times. This chain uses TRBV4-2 with TRBJ2-1, with 10 nucleotides matching TRBD2. Germline V gene lookup returns CDR1 LGHNA and CDR2 YNFKEQ. After removal of 5 bases from V and 6 bases from J, the junction contained 7 bases not matched to a gene. The length of the CDR3 is 15 residues. The CDR3 nucleotides are TGTGCCAGCAGCGCTAGCGGGAGCAGGTTCAATGAGCAGTTCTTC. This encodes CASSASGSRFNEQFF.

This clonotype was counted a few times. The rearrangement uses TRBV20-1 and TRBJ2-7, with 12 bases lining up with TRBD2. This CDR3 spans 15 amino acids. Trimming at V came to 6 bases and at J to 6 bases, leaving 12 bases not matched to a gene. Germline V lookup: CDR1 DFQATT, CDR2 SNEGSKA (reference sequence). The CDR3 spells CSALAGGPLPVEQYF. The DNA for the CDR3 is TGCAGTGCGCTAGCGGGAGGGCCATTACCAGTCGAGCAGTACTTC.

A note on this clonotype: Since a much larger clone is just one base distant, this may be a read error. This is likely a read error, given that the CDR3 carries no conserved phenylalanine or tryptophan at its end. V is TRBV6-5 and J is TRBJ1-1, with D uncertain. The CDR3 totals 18 residues. The V end lost 2 bases, the J end lost 4 bases, and 23 bases lay between the germline ends. Germline CDR1 MNHEY, CDR2 SVGAGI. The CDR3 protein is CASSYASSDLRDSTEAFS. Here the CDR3 DNA reads TGTGCCAGCAGTTACGCTTCATCGGACCTAAGGGATAGCACTGAAGCTTTCTCT.

The table lists this clonotype with many counts. V and J are TRBV10-3 and TRBJ2-1; D call uncertain. Germline V lookup: CDR1 ENHRY, CDR2 SYGVKD. The CDR3 contains 12 residues. V lost 6 bases and J lost 5, with 8 bases in between. The CDR3 bases are TGTGCCATCAGCATGGGGAACAATGAGCAGTTCTTC. The encoded protein is CAISMGNNEQFF.

This clonotype was counted a few times. The V gene is TRBV20-1, the J gene TRBJ1-2, with a weak D call TRBD1 (6 bases). V was cut by 5 bases and J by 2 bases, with 12 bases left in between. Germline V CDR1 and CDR2: DFQATT, SNEGSKA (reference sequence). The CDR3 sequence is 13 residues long. The CDR3 coding sequence is TGCAGTGCTGAGGACGGACAGAACTATGGCTACACCTTC. Translated: CSAEDGQNYGYTF.